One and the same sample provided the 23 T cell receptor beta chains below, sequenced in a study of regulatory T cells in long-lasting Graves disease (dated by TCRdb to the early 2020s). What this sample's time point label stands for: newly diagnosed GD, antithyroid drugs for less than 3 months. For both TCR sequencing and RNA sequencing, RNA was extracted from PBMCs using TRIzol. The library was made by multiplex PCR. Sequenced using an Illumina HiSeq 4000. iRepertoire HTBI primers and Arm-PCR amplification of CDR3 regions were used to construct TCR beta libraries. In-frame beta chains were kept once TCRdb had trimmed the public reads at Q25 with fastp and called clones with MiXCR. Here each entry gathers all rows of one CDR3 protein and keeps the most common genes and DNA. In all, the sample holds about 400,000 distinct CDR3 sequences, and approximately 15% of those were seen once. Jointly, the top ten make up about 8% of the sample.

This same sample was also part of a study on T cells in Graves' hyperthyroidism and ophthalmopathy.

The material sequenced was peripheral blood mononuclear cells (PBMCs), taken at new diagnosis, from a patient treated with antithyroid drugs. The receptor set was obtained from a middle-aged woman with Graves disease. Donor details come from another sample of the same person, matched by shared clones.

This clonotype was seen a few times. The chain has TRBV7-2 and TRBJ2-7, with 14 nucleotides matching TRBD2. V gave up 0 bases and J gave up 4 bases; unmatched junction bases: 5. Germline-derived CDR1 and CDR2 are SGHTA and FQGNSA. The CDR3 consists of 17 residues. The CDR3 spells CASSLAKGTSGRYEQYF. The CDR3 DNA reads TGTGCCAGCAGCTTAGCAAAAGGGACTAGCGGGAGATACGAGCAGTACTTC.

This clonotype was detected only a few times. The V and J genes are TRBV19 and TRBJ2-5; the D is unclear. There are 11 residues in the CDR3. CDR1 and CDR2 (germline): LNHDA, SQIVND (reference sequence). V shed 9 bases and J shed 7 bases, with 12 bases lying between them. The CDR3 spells CASGPDRTQYF. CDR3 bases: TGTGCCAGCGGGCCGGATAGGACCCAGTACTTC.

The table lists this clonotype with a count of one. CDR3 sequence (DNA): TGTGCCAGCAGGCCCAGGGGACTAGACGCTGAGCAGTTCTTC. Translating it yields CASRPRGLDAEQFF. The chain has TRBV6-1 and TRBJ2-1; 8 bases map to TRBD2. The CDR3 is 14 amino acids. Losses at the gene ends were 6 bases for V and 9 bases for J; bases not matched to a gene: 10. Germline CDR1 MNHNS, CDR2 SASEGT.

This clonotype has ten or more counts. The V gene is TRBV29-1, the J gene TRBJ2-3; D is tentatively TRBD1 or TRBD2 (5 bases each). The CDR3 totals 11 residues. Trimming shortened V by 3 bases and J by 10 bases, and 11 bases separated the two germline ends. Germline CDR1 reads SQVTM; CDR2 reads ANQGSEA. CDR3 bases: TGCAGCGTTGATATGGGGCGGGCGCAGTATTTT. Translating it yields CSVDMGRAQYF.

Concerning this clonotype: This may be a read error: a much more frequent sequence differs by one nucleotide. The CDR3 nucleotides read TGTGCCAGGACCAACCACCGGGGCTCCGGGGCCAACGTCCTGACTTTC. This codes for CARTNHRGSGANVLTF. The J gene is TRBJ2-6, the V gene TRBV6-1; D may correspond to TRBD1 or TRBD2 (5 bases each). This CDR3 spans 16 amino acids. The ends were cut back, 9 bases at V and 4 bases at J, with 19 bases in the middle. Per the germline V gene, CDR1 is MNHNS and CDR2 is SASEGT.

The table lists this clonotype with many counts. The DNA for the CDR3 is TGTGCCAGCAGCCCCACTTACCGACTAGCCGGAGCCCAGTACTTC. As protein: CASSPTYRLAGAQYF. This chain connects TRBV7-6 to TRBJ2-5; 7 positions match TRBD2. CDR3 length: 15 amino acids. In germline, CDR1 is SGHVS, CDR2 FNYEAQ. The trim removed 5 bases at V and 9 bases at J, leaving 15 bases unmatched.

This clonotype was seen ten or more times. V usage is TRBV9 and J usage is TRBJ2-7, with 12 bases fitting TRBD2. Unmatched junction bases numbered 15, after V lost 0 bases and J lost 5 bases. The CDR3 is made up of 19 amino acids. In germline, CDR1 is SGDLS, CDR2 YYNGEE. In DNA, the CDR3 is TGTGCCAGCAGCGTAGCTCCCCAGGGGCTAGCGGGAGGGGAACACGAGCAGTACTTC. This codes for CASSVAPQGLAGGEHEQYF.

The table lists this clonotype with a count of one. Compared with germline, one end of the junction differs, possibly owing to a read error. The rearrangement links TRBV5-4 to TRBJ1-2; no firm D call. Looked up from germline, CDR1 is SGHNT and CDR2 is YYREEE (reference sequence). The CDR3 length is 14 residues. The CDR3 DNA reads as TGTACCAGCAGCAACCCGAGAGGCTATGATGGCTACACCTTC. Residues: CTSSNPRGYDGYTF. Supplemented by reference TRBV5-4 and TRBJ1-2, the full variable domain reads ETGVTQSPTHLIKTRGQQVTLRCSSQSGHNTVSWYQQALGQGPQFIFQYYREEENGRGNFPPRFSGLQFPNYSSELNVNALELDDSALYLCTSSNPRGYDGYTFGSGTRLTVV.

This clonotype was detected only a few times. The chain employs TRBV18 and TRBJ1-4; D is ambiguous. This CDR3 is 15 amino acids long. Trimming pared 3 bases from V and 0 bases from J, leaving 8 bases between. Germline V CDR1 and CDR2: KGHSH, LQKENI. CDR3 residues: CASSPSIATNEKLFF. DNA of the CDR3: TGTGCCAGCTCACCTAGTATCGCAACTAATGAAAAACTGTTTTTT.

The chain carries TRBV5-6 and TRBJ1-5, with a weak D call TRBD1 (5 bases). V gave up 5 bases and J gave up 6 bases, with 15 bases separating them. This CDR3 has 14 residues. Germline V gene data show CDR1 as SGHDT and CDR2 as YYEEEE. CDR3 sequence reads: CASSRGPGGQPQHF. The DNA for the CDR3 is TGTGCCAGCAGTCGAGGCCCGGGGGGTCAGCCCCAGCATTTT.

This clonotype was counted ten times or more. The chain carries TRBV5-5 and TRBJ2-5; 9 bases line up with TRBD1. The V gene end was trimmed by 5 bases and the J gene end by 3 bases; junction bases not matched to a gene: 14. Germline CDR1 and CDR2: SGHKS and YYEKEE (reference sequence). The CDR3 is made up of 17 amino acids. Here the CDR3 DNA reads TGTGCCAGCAGGGTATTTCCGGGACAGGGAAAGGAAGAGACCCAGTACTTC. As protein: CASRVFPGQGKEETQYF. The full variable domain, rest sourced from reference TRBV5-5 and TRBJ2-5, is DAGVTQSPTHLIKTRGQQVTLRCSPISGHKSVSWYQQVLGQGPQFIFQYYEKEERGRGNFPDRFSARQFPNYSSELNVNALLLGDSALYLCASRVFPGQGKEETQYFGPGTRLLVL.

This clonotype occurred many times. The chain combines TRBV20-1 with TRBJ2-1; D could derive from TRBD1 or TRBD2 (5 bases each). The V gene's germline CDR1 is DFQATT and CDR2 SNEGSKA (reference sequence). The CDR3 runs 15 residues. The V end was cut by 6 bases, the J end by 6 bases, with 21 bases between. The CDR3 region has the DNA TGCAGTGCCCGTCAACGGGGCGTTGCGGGCAATGAGCAGTTCTTC. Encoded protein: CSARQRGVAGNEQFF.

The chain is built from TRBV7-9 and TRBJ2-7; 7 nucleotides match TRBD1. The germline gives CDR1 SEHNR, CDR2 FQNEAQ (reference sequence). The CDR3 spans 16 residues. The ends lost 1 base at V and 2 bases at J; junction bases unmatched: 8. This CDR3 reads CASSLVWGQTAYEQYF. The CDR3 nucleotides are TGTGCCAGCAGCTTAGTTTGGGGACAGACAGCCTACGAGCAGTACTTC. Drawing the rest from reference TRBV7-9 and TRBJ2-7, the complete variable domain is DTGVSQNPRHKITKRGQNVTFRCDPISEHNRLYWYRQTLGQGPEFLTYFQNEAQLEKSRLLSDRFSAERPKGSFSTLEIQRTEQGDSAMYLCASSLVWGQTAYEQYFGPGTRLTVT.

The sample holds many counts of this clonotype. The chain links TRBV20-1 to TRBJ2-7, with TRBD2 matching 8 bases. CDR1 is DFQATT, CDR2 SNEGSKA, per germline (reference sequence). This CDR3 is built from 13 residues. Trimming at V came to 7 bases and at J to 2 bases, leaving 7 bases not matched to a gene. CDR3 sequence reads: CSVLAGPPYEQYF. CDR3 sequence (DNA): TGCAGTGTTCTAGCGGGTCCCCCCTACGAGCAGTACTTC.

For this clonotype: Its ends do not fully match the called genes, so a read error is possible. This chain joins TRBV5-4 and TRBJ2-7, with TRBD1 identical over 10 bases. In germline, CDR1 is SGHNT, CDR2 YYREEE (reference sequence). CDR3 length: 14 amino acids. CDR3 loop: CACSPGQGTYEQYF. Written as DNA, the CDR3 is TGTGCCTGCAGCCCGGGACAGGGGACCTACGAGCAGTACTTC.

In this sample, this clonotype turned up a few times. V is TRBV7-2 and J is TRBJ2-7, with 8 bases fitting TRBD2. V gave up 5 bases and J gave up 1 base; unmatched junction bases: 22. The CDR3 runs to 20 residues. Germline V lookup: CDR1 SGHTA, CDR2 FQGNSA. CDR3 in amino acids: CASSPSVLAGLIPMSYEQYF. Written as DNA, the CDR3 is TGTGCCAGCAGCCCTTCGGTCCTAGCGGGCTTGATTCCCATGTCCTACGAGCAGTACTTC.

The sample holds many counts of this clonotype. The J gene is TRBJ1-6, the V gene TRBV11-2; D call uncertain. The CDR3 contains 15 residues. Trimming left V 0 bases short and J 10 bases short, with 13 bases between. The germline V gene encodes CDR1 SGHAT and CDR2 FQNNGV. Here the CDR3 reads CASSLEPSFGSPLHF. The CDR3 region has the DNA TGTGCCAGCAGCTTAGAACCCAGTTTTGGGTCACCCCTCCACTTT.

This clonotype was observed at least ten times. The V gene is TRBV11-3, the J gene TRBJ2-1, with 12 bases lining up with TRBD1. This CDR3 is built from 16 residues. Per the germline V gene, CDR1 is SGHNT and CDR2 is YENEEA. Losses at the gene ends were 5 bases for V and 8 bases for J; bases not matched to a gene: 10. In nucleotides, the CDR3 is TGTGCCAGCAGCACACGGGACAGGGGGCTCCCTGATGAGCAGTTCTTC. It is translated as CASSTRDRGLPDEQFF.

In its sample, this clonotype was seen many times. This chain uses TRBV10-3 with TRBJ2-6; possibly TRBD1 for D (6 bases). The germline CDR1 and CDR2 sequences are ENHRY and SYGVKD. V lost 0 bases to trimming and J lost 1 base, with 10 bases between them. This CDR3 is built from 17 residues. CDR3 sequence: CAISESRTGSGANVLTF. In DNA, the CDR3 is TGTGCCATCAGTGAGTCCAGAACAGGGTCTGGGGCCAACGTCCTGACTTTC.

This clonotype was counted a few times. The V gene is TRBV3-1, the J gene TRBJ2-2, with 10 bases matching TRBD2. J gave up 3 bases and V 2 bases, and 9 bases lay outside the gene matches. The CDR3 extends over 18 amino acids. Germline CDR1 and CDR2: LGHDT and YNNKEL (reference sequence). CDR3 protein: CASSQPGLAGDHTGELFF. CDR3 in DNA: TGTGCCAGCAGCCAACCTGGTCTAGCGGGGGACCACACCGGGGAGCTGTTTTTT.

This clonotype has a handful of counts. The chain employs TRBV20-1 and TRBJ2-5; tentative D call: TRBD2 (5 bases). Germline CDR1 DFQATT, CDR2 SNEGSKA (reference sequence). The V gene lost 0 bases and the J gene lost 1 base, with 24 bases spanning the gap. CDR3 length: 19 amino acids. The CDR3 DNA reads TGCAGTGCTAGAGATCTTTGGGGTGGAAACCTAGCTCCCCAAGAGACCCAGTACTTC. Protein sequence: CSARDLWGGNLAPQETQYF.

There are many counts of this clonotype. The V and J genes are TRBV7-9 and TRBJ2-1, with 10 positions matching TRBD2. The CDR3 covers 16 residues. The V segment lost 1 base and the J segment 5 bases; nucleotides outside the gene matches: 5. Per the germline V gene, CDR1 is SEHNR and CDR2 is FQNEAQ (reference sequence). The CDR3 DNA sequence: TGTGCCAGCAGCTTAGGAGGACTAGCGGACGACAATGAGCAGTTCTTC. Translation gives CASSLGGLADDNEQFF.

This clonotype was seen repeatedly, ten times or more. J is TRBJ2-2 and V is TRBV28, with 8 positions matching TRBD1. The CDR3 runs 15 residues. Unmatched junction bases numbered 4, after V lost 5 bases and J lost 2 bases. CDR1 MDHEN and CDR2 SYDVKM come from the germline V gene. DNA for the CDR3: TGTGCCAGCAGTAGGACAGGGATAAACACCGGGGAGCTGTTTTTT. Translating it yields CASSRTGINTGELFF.